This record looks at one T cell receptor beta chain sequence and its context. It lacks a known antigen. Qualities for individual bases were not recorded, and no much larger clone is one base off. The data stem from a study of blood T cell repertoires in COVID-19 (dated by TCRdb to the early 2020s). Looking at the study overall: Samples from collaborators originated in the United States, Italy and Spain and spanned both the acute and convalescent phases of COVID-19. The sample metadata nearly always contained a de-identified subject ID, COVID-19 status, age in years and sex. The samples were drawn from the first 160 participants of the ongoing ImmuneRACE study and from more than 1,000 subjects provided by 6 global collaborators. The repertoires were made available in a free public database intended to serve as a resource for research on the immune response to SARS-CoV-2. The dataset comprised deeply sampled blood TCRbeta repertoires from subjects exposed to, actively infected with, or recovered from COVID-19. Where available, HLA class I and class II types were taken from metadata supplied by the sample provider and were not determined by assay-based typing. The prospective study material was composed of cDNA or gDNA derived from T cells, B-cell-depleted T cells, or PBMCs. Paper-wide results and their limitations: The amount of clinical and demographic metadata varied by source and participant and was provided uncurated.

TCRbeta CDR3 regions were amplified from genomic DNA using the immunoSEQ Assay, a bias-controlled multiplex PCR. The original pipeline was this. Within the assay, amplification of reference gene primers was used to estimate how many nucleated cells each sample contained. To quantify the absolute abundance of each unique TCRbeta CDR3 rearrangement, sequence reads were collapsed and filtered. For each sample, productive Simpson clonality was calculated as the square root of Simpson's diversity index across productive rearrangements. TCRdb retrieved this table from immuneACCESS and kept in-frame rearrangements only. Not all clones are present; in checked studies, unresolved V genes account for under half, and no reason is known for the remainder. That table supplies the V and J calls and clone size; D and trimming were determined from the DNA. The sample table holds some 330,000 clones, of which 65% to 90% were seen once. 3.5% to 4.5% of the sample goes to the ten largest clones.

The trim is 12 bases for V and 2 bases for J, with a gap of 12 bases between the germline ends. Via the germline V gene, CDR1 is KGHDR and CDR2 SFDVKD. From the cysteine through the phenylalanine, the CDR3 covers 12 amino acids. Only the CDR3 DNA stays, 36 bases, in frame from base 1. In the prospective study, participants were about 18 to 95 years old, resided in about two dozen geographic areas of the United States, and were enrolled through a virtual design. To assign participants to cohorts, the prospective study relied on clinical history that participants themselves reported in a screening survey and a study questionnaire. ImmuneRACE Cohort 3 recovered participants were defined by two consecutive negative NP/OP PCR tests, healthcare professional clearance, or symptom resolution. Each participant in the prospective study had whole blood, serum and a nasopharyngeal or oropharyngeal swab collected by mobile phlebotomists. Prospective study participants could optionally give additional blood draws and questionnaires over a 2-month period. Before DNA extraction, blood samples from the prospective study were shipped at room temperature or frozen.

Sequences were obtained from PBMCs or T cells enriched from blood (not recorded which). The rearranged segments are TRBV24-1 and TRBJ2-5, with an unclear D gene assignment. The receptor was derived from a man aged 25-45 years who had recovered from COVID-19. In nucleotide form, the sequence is TGTGCCGCCAAGAAGAGGCAAGAGACCCAGTACTTC. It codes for CAAKKRQETQYF.